The 20 T cell receptor beta chains reported below all come from one sample, sequenced in a study of cytomegalovirus exposure and HLA in healthy donors. 13 Jbeta primers and 60 Vbeta primers were used for the PCR. The repertoire was sequenced with immunoSEQ multiplex PCR; TCRdb's copy has only in-frame clones and lacks some. The sample yields roughly 170,000 clones, approximately 71% seen once. Source material: PBMCs. These receptor sequences come from a girl under 18 in good health and CMV-seronegative.

This clone was seen only a few times. J is TRBJ2-1 and V is TRBV5-1, with D possibly being TRBD2 (5 bases). V gave up 7 bases and J gave up 9 bases, with 11 bases separating them. The CDR3 is made up of 11 amino acids. CDR1 and CDR2 (germline): SGHRS, YFSETQ. The DNA for the CDR3 is TGCGCCAGCGGCCACGAGGGTGAGCAGTTCTTC. Translation gives CASGHEGEQFF.

About this clone: Other DNA sequences in the sample encode the same CDR3. The chain couples TRBV5-1 to TRBJ1-5; D is possibly TRBD1 (5 bases). Between the trimmed V and J ends, which lost 2 bases and 2 bases, there was a span of 8 bases. Germline V lookup: CDR1 SGHRS, CDR2 YFSETQ. CDR3 length: 14 amino acids. This CDR3 reads CASSLEGGNQPQHF. CDR3 DNA: TGCGCCAGCAGCTTAGAAGGGGGCAATCAGCCCCAGCATTTT. The complete variable domain, with remaining parts taken from reference TRBV5-1 and TRBJ1-5, reads KAGVTQTPRYLIKTRGQQVTLSCSPISGHRSVSWYQQTPGQGLQFLFEYFSETQRNKGNFPGRFSGRQFSNSRSEMNVSTLELGDSALYLCASSLEGGNQPQHFGDGTRLSIL.

Only one count was recorded for this clone. In nucleotides, the CDR3 is TGTGCCAGCAGCCCAGGTGGTAACACTGAAGCTTTCTTT. Encoded protein: CASSPGGNTEAFF. The chain combines TRBV7-3 with TRBJ1-1; D unresolved. CDR3 length equals 13 residues. Germline V gene lookup returns CDR1 SGHTA and CDR2 FQGTGA. V was clipped by 5 bases and J by 2 bases, with 9 bases between them.

The rearrangement links TRBV30 to TRBJ2-7; 9 bases are shared with TRBD1. With 5 bases clipped from V and 2 bases from J, the junction kept 4 bases outside the gene matches. CDR1 is GTSNPN, CDR2 SVGIG, per germline (reference sequence). The CDR3 has 13 residues. DNA for the CDR3: TGTGCCTGGGTGACAGGGGGTACCTACGAGCAGTACTTC. Translation gives CAWVTGGTYEQYF.

This chain connects TRBV7-6 to TRBJ2-1; 11 bases match TRBD2. V gave up 5 bases and J gave up 9 bases; unmatched junction bases: 6. This CDR3 spans 14 amino acids. Germline V lookup: CDR1 SGHVS, CDR2 FNYEAQ. The CDR3 loop is CASSTSGTSGEQFF. The CDR3 nucleotides read TGTGCCAGCAGCACCTCCGGGACTAGCGGTGAGCAGTTCTTC.

This clone was detected only once. V usage is TRBV9 and J usage is TRBJ2-2; possibly TRBD2 for D (5 bases). Germline V gene data show CDR1 as SGDLS and CDR2 as YYNGEE. The CDR3 covers 15 residues. The germline V and J ends were trimmed by 1 base and 4 bases, with 11 bases remaining between them. The CDR3 DNA reads as TGTGCCAGCAGCGTACGAGGGCCCCTCACCGGGGAGCTGTTTTTT. As protein: CASSVRGPLTGELFF.

A few counts support this clone. Other DNA sequences within the sample encode an identical CDR3. J is TRBJ1-1 and V is TRBV6-5; a weak D match, TRBD1 (6 bases). Trimming shortened V by 6 bases and J by 1 base, and 6 bases separated the two germline ends. CDR1 and CDR2 from the germline V gene are MNHEY and SVGAGI. This CDR3 has 12 residues. In DNA, the CDR3 is TGTGCCAGCAGGACAGGGAACACTGAAGCTTTCTTT. Protein: CASRTGNTEAFF.

This clone was counted between two and nine times. The chain combines TRBV6-5 with TRBJ2-5; 9 nucleotides line up with TRBD2. The CDR3 is made up of 15 amino acids. The germline V gene has CDR1 MNHEY and CDR2 SVGAGI. The J segment lost 1 base and the V segment lost 5 bases, leaving 5 bases of the junction unmatched. CDR3: CASSPSGGLQETQYF. The CDR3 coding sequence is TGTGCCAGCAGTCCCAGCGGGGGGCTCCAAGAGACCCAGTACTTC.

This clone was seen more than once but under ten times. This chain joins TRBV19 and TRBJ2-7; a possible D gene is TRBD2 (6 bases). The ends were cut back, 3 bases at V and 4 bases at J, with 13 bases in the middle. This CDR3 comprises 14 residues. Germline loops: CDR1 LNHDA, CDR2 SQIVND (reference sequence). This CDR3 is CASSIGRGRYEQYF. CDR3 bases: TGTGCCAGTAGTATCGGACGGGGGAGGTACGAGCAGTACTTC. The complete variable domain, with remaining parts taken from reference TRBV19 and TRBJ2-7, reads DGGITQSPKYLFRKEGQNVTLSCEQNLNHDAMYWYRQDPGQGLRLIYYSQIVNDFQKGDIAEGYSVSREKKESFPLTVTSAQKNPTAFYLCASSIGRGRYEQYFGPGTRLTVT.

The CDR3 DNA is TGTGCCACCAGCGGAGCCGGGACAGGGGTTACTGAAGCTTTCTTT. Its translation is CATSGAGTGVTEAFF. The rearrangement joins TRBV15 to TRBJ1-1; TRBD1 matches 10 bases. Trimming removed 5 bases from V and 5 bases from J; junction bases left unmatched: 8. The CDR3 covers 15 residues. Germline V gene data show CDR1 as LNHNV and CDR2 as YYDKDF (reference sequence). Complete variable domain (other parts from reference TRBV15 and TRBJ1-1): DAMVIQNPRYQVTQFGKPVTLSCSQTLNHNVMYWYQQKSSQAPKLLFHYYDKDFNNEADTPDNFQSRRPNTSFCFLDIRSPGLGDTAMYLCATSGAGTGVTEAFFGQGTRLTVV.

This clone was found a few times. V is TRBV9 and J is TRBJ2-1; D is unresolved. Germline V gene lookup returns CDR1 SGDLS and CDR2 YYNGEE. The CDR3 totals 12 residues. V lost 6 bases and J 5 bases, leaving 9 bases between the germline ends. In DNA, the CDR3 is TGTGCCAGCAAATCTCGCGACAATGAGCAGTTCTTC. Its protein product is CASKSRDNEQFF.

V gene TRBV11-1 combines with J gene TRBJ2-2; TRBD1 agrees at 9 bases. Germline V CDR1 and CDR2: SGHAT, FQDESV (reference sequence). Trimming removed 5 bases from V and 6 bases from J; junction bases left unmatched: 10. The CDR3 sequence is 16 residues long. CDR3 sequence: CASSGGTGLDAGELFF. CDR3 coding DNA: TGTGCCAGCAGCGGCGGGACAGGGTTAGACGCCGGGGAGCTGTTTTTT.

In regard to this clone: This same CDR3 is encoded by further DNA sequences in the sample. The chain is built from TRBV9 and TRBJ1-4; 8 bases line up with TRBD1. Germline-derived CDR1 and CDR2 are SGDLS and YYNGEE. The CDR3 consists of 14 residues. The V segment lost 0 bases and the J segment 8 bases; nucleotides outside the gene matches: 3. CDR3 nucleotides: TGTGCCAGCAGCGTAGGGACAGGGCAAGAAAAACTGTTTTTT. It encodes CASSVGTGQEKLFF.

V usage is TRBV6-5 and J usage is TRBJ1-2; the D is unclear. Trimming took off 0 bases at V and 1 base at J, with 12 bases between the two ends. This CDR3 region has 16 residues. Germline CDR1 MNHEY, CDR2 SVGAGI. The chain's CDR3 is CASSYSDRLLNYGYTF. The CDR3, as DNA: TGTGCCAGCAGTTACTCAGACCGACTCCTTAACTATGGCTACACCTTC.

The chain joins TRBV6-5 to TRBJ1-1; TRBD1 matches at 9 bases. CDR1 MNHEY and CDR2 SVGAGI come from the germline V gene. This CDR3 comprises 14 residues. J lost 3 bases, V lost 2 bases, and 1 base had no gene match. CDR3 in DNA: TGTGCCAGCAGTTACGGGACAGGGCACACTGAAGCTTTCTTT. This encodes CASSYGTGHTEAFF.

The chain joins TRBV5-1 to TRBJ2-7; 9 bases align to TRBD1. The CDR3 loop spans 15 amino acids. CDR1 SGHRS and CDR2 YFSETQ come from the germline V gene. J gave up 2 bases and V 2 bases, and 5 bases lay outside the gene matches. CDR3 sequence (DNA): TGCGCCAGCAGCTTAGGGACAGGGATTACCTACGAGCAGTACTTC. It translates to CASSLGTGITYEQYF. Drawing the rest from reference TRBV5-1 and TRBJ2-7, the complete variable domain is KAGVTQTPRYLIKTRGQQVTLSCSPISGHRSVSWYQQTPGQGLQFLFEYFSETQRNKGNFPGRFSGRQFSNSRSEMNVSTLELGDSALYLCASSLGTGITYEQYFGPGTRLTVT.

The chain recombines TRBV7-9 with TRBJ2-2; 8 positions match TRBD1. The CDR3 contains 18 residues. J was trimmed by 3 bases and V by 2 bases; bases with no gene match: 11. Germline V gene lookup returns CDR1 SEHNR and CDR2 FQNEAQ (reference sequence). The CDR3 loop is CASSLRPGRGRHTGELFF. CDR3 bases: TGTGCCAGCAGCTTAAGGCCGGGCAGGGGGCGGCACACCGGGGAGCTGTTTTTT. The whole variable domain, filled in from reference TRBV7-9 and TRBJ2-2, reads DTGVSQNPRHKITKRGQNVTFRCDPISEHNRLYWYRQTLGQGPEFLTYFQNEAQLEKSRLLSDRFSAERPKGSFSTLEIQRTEQGDSAMYLCASSLRPGRGRHTGELFFGEGSRLTVL.

The chain employs TRBV5-1 and TRBJ1-5; D not resolved. The CDR3 is made up of 14 amino acids. Per germline, CDR1 SGHRS and CDR2 YFSETQ. Trimming took 0 bases from V and 5 from J, leaving 9 bases between them. The DNA for the CDR3 is TGCGCCAGCAGCTTGGATGGGCCTTATCAGCCCCAGCATTTT. The encoded protein is CASSLDGPYQPQHF.

The chain employs TRBV7-9 and TRBJ2-7; D ambiguous. The CDR3 is 18 amino acids. V shed 0 bases and J shed 3 bases, with 21 bases lying between them. Germline values: CDR1 SEHNR, CDR2 FQNEAQ (reference sequence). CDR3 amino acids: CASSLAVRRPSMNYEQYF. In DNA, the CDR3 is TGTGCCAGCAGCTTAGCGGTTCGCAGGCCATCCATGAACTACGAGCAGTACTTC.

J is TRBJ1-2 and V is TRBV10-3, with D possibly matching TRBD1 (6 bases). This CDR3 is built from 13 residues. Germline lookup yields CDR1 ENHRY and CDR2 SYGVKD. Trimming removed 11 bases at V and 4 bases at J, with 17 bases between. CDR3 DNA sequence: TGTGCCGCTTCTAGGGACATTGGCTATGGCTACACCTTC. Translating gives CAASRDIGYGYTF.